Below, 26 T cell receptor beta chains from the same sample are listed, as sequenced in a study of response to subunit inactivated influenza vaccine. TCRdb re-analysed the RT-PCR reads in MiXCR, keeping a single row per CDR3 protein. The sample gives over 750,000 distinct CDR3 sequences, 21% of which show up once; around 9.6% is in the top ten. Sequencing was performed on PBMCs from blood, taken 4 to 6 days after vaccination. Every receptor here comes from a man between 45 and 60 years old who received an inactivated influenza vaccine.

A few counts support this clonotype. This sequence joins TRBV11-2 and TRBJ1-1; a weak D match, TRBD1 (6 bases). Trimming shortened V by 1 base and J by 9 bases, and 12 bases separated the two germline ends. This CDR3 comprises 13 residues. Germline loops: CDR1 SGHAT, CDR2 FQNNGV. The CDR3 sequence is CASSLARDRKAFF. DNA of the CDR3: TGTGCCAGCAGCTTAGCCCGTGACAGGAAAGCTTTCTTT. The full variable domain, its missing parts supplied by reference TRBV11-2 and TRBJ1-1, is EAGVAQSPRYKIIEKRQSVAFWCNPISGHATLYWYQQILGQGPKLLIQFQNNGVVDDSQLPKDRFSAERLKGVDSTLKIQPAKLEDSAVYLCASSLARDRKAFFGQGTRLTVV.

In this sample, this clonotype turned up a few times. The chain uses TRBV12-3 or TRBV12-4 and TRBJ1-5; possible D gene TRBD1, 5 bases. Deletions cut 7 bases from V and 3 bases from J, with 13 bases between. This CDR3 is 14 amino acids long. The CDR3 bases are TGTGCCAGCACCAAAGCAGGGATCAATCAGCCCCAGCATTTT. Translated: CASTKAGINQPQHF.

A few counts support this clonotype. For the CDR3, the DNA is TGTGCCAGCAGCCGGGGGACATTTAGAGCGAACGAGCAGTACTTC. Protein product: CASSRGTFRANEQYF. This sequence joins TRBV7-6 and TRBJ2-7; D tentatively fits TRBD1 or TRBD2 (6 bases each). Germline V CDR1 and CDR2: SGHVS, FNYEAQ. V lost 5 bases to trimming and J lost 5 bases, with 19 bases between them. The CDR3 length is 15 residues.

This clonotype was seen a handful of times. The chain carries TRBV3-1 and TRBJ2-3, with D unresolved. The germline V gene encodes CDR1 LGHDT and CDR2 YNNKEL (reference sequence). V lost 3 bases and J 11 bases, leaving 12 bases between the germline ends. The CDR3 runs to 12 residues. CDR3 DNA sequence: TGTGCCAGCAGCCACAACTTAGCCATGCAGTATTTT. Residues: CASSHNLAMQYF.

This clonotype turned up a few times. This sequence joins TRBV5-1 and TRBJ2-5, with a weak D call TRBD1 (6 bases). The germline V gene has CDR1 SGHRS and CDR2 YFSETQ. V shed 2 bases and J shed 3 bases, with 11 bases lying between them. This CDR3 is 14 amino acids long. As DNA, the CDR3 is TGCGCCAGCAGCTTACAGGGAAACAAAGAGACCCAGTACTTC. This translates into CASSLQGNKETQYF.

The V call is TRBV6-2 or TRBV6-3, the J call TRBJ1-3; TRBD1 is a possible D gene (6 bases). CDR1 is MNHEY and CDR2 is SVGEGT in the germline V gene. Deletions cut 5 bases from V and 9 bases from J, with 14 bases between. The length of the CDR3 is 13 residues. In DNA form, the CDR3 reads TGTGCCAGCAGTCTCACAGGGACGAGCACCATATATTTT. It translates to CASSLTGTSTIYF.

V is TRBV20-1 and J is TRBJ1-6, with D uncertain. V was shortened by 3 bases and J by 2 bases, with 14 bases between the two germline ends. This CDR3 is built from 16 residues. Germline assignment: CDR1 DFQATT and CDR2 SNEGSKA (reference sequence). The DNA for the CDR3 is TGCAGTGCTAGGGTGGCTACCAAACCCTATAATTCACCCCTCCACTTT. Translated, it gives CSARVATKPYNSPLHF.

This clonotype was found a few times. The rearrangement links TRBV20-1 to TRBJ2-7, with 13 bases matching TRBD2. The CDR3 loop spans 14 amino acids. Germline values: CDR1 DFQATT, CDR2 SNEGSKA (reference sequence). V lost 3 bases to trimming and J lost 6 bases; unmatched junction nucleotides: 5. The CDR3 DNA follows: TGCAGTGCTAGGGGACTAGCGGGGTCCATCGAGCAGTACTTC. Translating it yields CSARGLAGSIEQYF.

This clonotype was counted many times. This chain connects TRBV7-9 to TRBJ2-5; TRBD1 aligns across 7 bases. This CDR3 has 14 residues. The V gene end was trimmed by 5 bases and the J gene end by 3 bases; junction bases not matched to a gene: 6. Germline assignment: CDR1 SEHNR and CDR2 FQNEAQ (reference sequence). In DNA form, the CDR3 reads TGTGCCAGCAGCACGGGACAGCCAAAAGAGACCCAGTACTTC. It specifies CASSTGQPKETQYF.

The chain combines TRBV10-2 with TRBJ2-3; the match to TRBD2 covers 10 bases. The CDR3 is made up of 15 amino acids. V shed 4 bases and J 6 bases; nucleotides not matched to a gene: 7. In germline, CDR1 is WSHSY, CDR2 SAAADI. The CDR3 loop reads CASSATSGVVDTQYF. CDR3 bases: TGCGCCAGCAGTGCTACTAGCGGGGTCGTGGATACGCAGTATTTT.

The gene calls are TRBV10-3 and TRBJ2-2; no firm D call. Germline V gene data show CDR1 as ENHRY and CDR2 as SYGVKD. V shed 0 bases and J shed 6 bases, with 5 bases lying between them. The CDR3 is 13 residues long. The CDR3 DNA follows: TGTGCCATCAGTGAGTCTGGCGCCGGGGAGCTGTTTTTT. It yields the protein CAISESGAGELFF.

With respect to this clonotype: A much larger clone is a single base away; this may be a read error. The chain is built from TRBV5-1 and TRBJ2-7, with D perhaps matching TRBD2 (6 bases). This CDR3 is built from 13 residues. The germline V gene has CDR1 SGHRS and CDR2 YFSETQ. Here the CDR3 reads CASSLTSPGEQNF. CDR3 DNA: TGCGCCAGCAGCTTGACTAGCCCGGGAGAGCAGAACTTC.

This clonotype turned up a few times. The chain has TRBV12-3 or TRBV12-4 and TRBJ1-5; D remains ambiguous. V lost 1 base to trimming and J lost 0 bases, with 10 bases between them. The CDR3 is 16 residues long. This CDR3 reads CASSLGIGNSNQPQHF. The CDR3 region has the DNA TGTGCCAGCAGTTTAGGGATAGGGAATAGCAATCAGCCCCAGCATTTT.

The chain recombines TRBV5-6 with TRBJ2-5; TRBD1 or TRBD2 may be the D gene (5 bases each). The CDR3 has 15 amino acids. Germline V gene sequence: CDR1 SGHDT, CDR2 YYEEEE. V dropped 1 base and J dropped 7 bases, with 17 bases sitting between them. As DNA, the CDR3 is TGTGCCAGCAGCTTGCCCAGTGGGACGTTCGGGACCCAGTACTTC. Translating gives CASSLPSGTFGTQYF.

The J gene is TRBJ2-1, the V gene TRBV28; the D gene is possibly TRBD1 (5 bases). This CDR3 region has 17 residues. With 0 bases removed from V and 6 bases from J, the gap between germline ends came to 18 bases. CDR1 is MDHEN and CDR2 is SYDVKM in the germline V gene. CDR3 DNA: TGTGCCAGCAGTTTATGGGGCCGAGGCAGGGTCGGCAATGAGCAGTTCTTC. This encodes CASSLWGRGRVGNEQFF.

The chain couples TRBV7-2 to TRBJ2-7; the D gene could be TRBD1 or TRBD2 (5 bases each). The ends were cut back, 9 bases at V and 2 bases at J, with 14 bases in the middle. The CDR3 spans 13 residues. CDR1 and CDR2 (germline): SGHTA, FQGNSA. For the CDR3, the DNA is TGTGCCAGTACTTGGGGGTATGCCTACGAGCAGTACTTC. This sequence encodes CASTWGYAYEQYF.

In this sample, this clonotype turned up many times. This rearrangement joins TRBV13 to TRBJ1-4, with D unclear. With 0 bases removed from V and 2 bases from J, the gap between germline ends came to 4 bases. The germline CDR1 and CDR2 sequences are PRHDT and FYEKMQ (reference sequence). The CDR3 is 14 residues long. As DNA, the CDR3 is TGTGCCAGCAGCTTAGGGACCACTAATGAAAAACTGTTTTTT. Residues: CASSLGTTNEKLFF.

The sample holds a few counts of this clonotype. CDR3 coding DNA: TGTGCCAGCAGCAGGGCAACAGGGTTAGGGGAGCAGTACTTC. As protein: CASSRATGLGEQYF. The rearrangement links TRBV7-9 to TRBJ2-7, with D possibly TRBD1 on 6 matching bases. CDR1 is SEHNR and CDR2 is FQNEAQ in the germline V gene (reference sequence). The CDR3 sequence is 14 residues long. V lost 5 bases and J lost 7, with 18 bases in between.

This chain joins TRBV7-2 and TRBJ2-2; D not certain. Trimming removed 4 bases from V and 4 bases from J, with 7 bases in between. Germline values: CDR1 SGHTA, CDR2 FQGNSA. The CDR3 runs 13 residues. The CDR3 nucleotides read TGTGCCAGCAGCTCCTCTAGCACCGGGGAGCTGTTTTTT. This translates into CASSSSSTGELFF.

The chain is built from TRBV28 and TRBJ1-2; possibly TRBD1 for D (6 bases). CDR1 and CDR2 (germline): MDHEN, SYDVKM. V was cut by 6 bases and J by 4 bases, with 24 bases left in between. The CDR3 runs to 17 residues. This chain's CDR3 is CASSSSTPGHLGYGYTF. Here the CDR3 DNA reads TGTGCCAGCAGCTCGTCAACCCCGGGACACCTAGGCTATGGCTACACCTTC.

The genes are TRBV7-2 and TRBJ1-1; no clear D gene. The V gene lost 0 bases and the J gene lost 0 bases, with 8 bases spanning the gap. The CDR3 totals 15 residues. In germline, CDR1 is SGHTA, CDR2 FQGNSA. This chain's CDR3 is CASSLAMGVNTEAFF. Here the CDR3 DNA reads TGTGCCAGCAGCTTAGCGATGGGAGTGAACACTGAAGCTTTCTTT.

The rearrangement joins TRBV5-1 to TRBJ2-6, with 7 bases aligning to TRBD1. J lost 0 bases, V lost 3 bases, and 9 bases had no gene match. Germline assignment: CDR1 SGHRS and CDR2 YFSETQ. CDR3 size: 18 residues. The CDR3 nucleotides are TGCGCCAGCAGCTATCCGGGACAGAGTAACTCTGGGGCCAACGTCCTGACTTTC. This gives the protein CASSYPGQSNSGANVLTF.

This clonotype has just a few counts. This rearrangement joins TRBV6-1 to TRBJ2-1, with D maybe TRBD2 (5 bases). V dropped 6 bases and J dropped 1 base, with 19 bases sitting between them. Germline values: CDR1 MNHNS, CDR2 SASEGT. The CDR3 spans 17 residues. The CDR3 sequence is CASRMDWLGFSYNEQFF. In DNA, the CDR3 is TGTGCCAGCAGAATGGACTGGCTTGGGTTTTCCTACAATGAGCAGTTCTTC.

The table lists this clonotype with many counts. CDR3 sequence reads: CASSLAQRGPTEAFF. The CDR3 nucleotides read TGTGCCAGCAGCTTAGCTCAGCGCGGACCGACTGAAGCTTTCTTT. This chain connects TRBV7-8 to TRBJ1-1; D is unresolved. There are 15 residues in the CDR3. The germline V gene has CDR1 SGHVS and CDR2 FQNEAQ. The V end was cut by 0 bases, the J end by 5 bases, with 13 bases between.

This clonotype has at least ten counts. V usage is TRBV6-2 or TRBV6-3 and J usage is TRBJ2-3; D is perhaps TRBD2 (5 bases). V was shortened by 8 bases and J by 2 bases, with 17 bases between the two germline ends. The germline CDR1 and CDR2 sequences are MNHEY and SVGEGT. This CDR3 has 15 residues. The CDR3 spells CASGSGELVTDTQYF. CDR3 coding DNA: TGTGCCAGCGGTTCCGGGGAGTTGGTCACAGATACGCAGTATTTT.

This clonotype was observed many times. V usage is TRBV12-3 or TRBV12-4 and J usage is TRBJ2-1; the match to TRBD2 covers 8 bases. CDR3 length equals 14 residues. V lost 6 bases, J lost 3 bases, and 4 bases stayed unmatched. DNA of the CDR3: TGTGCCAGCAGCCAAAGCGGGAGCTACAATGAGCAGTTCTTC. Translated, it gives CASSQSGSYNEQFF.